This passage covers 24 T cell receptor beta chains from one sample sequenced in a study of shared clonotypes between healthy human individuals. Clones were sequenced by immunoSEQ multiplex PCR, and TCRdb holds only the in-frame ones, with some missing. This sample yields some 530,000 clones, of which more than 75% are seen a single time; about 12% belongs to the top ten. Material for sequencing was PBMCs. The receptors stem from a woman in her thirties or forties in good health. Some clones in this sample may be carry-over from other donors' samples.

The rearrangement uses TRBV19 and TRBJ1-2; D remains ambiguous. The CDR3 has 14 residues. The V end was cut by 5 bases, the J end by 4 bases, with 14 bases between. Germline-derived CDR1 and CDR2 are LNHDA and SQIVND (reference sequence). CDR3 amino acids: CASSWRRATYGYTF. The CDR3 region has the DNA TGTGCCAGTAGTTGGAGGAGGGCGACCTATGGCTACACCTTC. The whole variable domain, filled in from reference TRBV19 and TRBJ1-2, reads DGGITQSPKYLFRKEGQNVTLSCEQNLNHDAMYWYRQDPGQGLRLIYYSQIVNDFQKGDIAEGYSVSREKKESFPLTVTSAQKNPTAFYLCASSWRRATYGYTFGSGTRLTVV.

Comment on this clone: In the same sample, other DNA sequences code for this CDR3. The gene calls are TRBV5-1 and TRBJ2-5, with D unresolved. The V and J ends lost 3 bases and 2 bases respectively, with 8 bases between them. This CDR3 is built from 13 residues. The germline gives CDR1 SGHRS, CDR2 YFSETQ. CDR3 protein: CASSSEGQETQYF. For the CDR3, the DNA is TGCGCCAGCAGCTCCGAAGGACAAGAGACCCAGTACTTC.

Here the CDR3 DNA reads TGTGCCAGCAGCGGTAGCGGATACAATGAGCAGTTCTTC. This translates into CASSGSGYNEQFF. V is TRBV9 and J is TRBJ2-1, with D possibly TRBD2 on 6 matching bases. Germline assignment: CDR1 SGDLS and CDR2 YYNGEE. Trimming pared 3 bases from V and 4 bases from J, leaving 8 bases between. This CDR3 has 13 amino acids.

The rearrangement links TRBV18 to TRBJ2-1, with 14 positions matching TRBD2. Germline CDR1 KGHSH, CDR2 LQKENI. The CDR3 sequence is 16 residues long. Germline trimming cut 5 bases from V and 7 bases from J; bases unmatched to any gene: 7. CDR3 nucleotides: TGTGCCAGCTCAATTTTCGGGACTAGCGGGAGTAATGAGCAGTTCTTC. This sequence encodes CASSIFGTSGSNEQFF.

The chain employs TRBV2 and TRBJ2-3; D ambiguous. The V end lost 3 bases, the J end lost 2 bases, and 3 bases lay between the germline ends. From germline, CDR1 is SNHLY and CDR2 FYNNEI. This CDR3 has 12 residues. CDR3 loop: CASSDDTDTQYF. The DNA for the CDR3 is TGTGCCAGCAGTGACGACACAGATACGCAGTATTTT.

The V gene is TRBV11-2, the J gene TRBJ2-1, with D perhaps matching TRBD2 (6 bases). The CDR3 loop spans 17 amino acids. V lost 0 bases and J lost 2, with 14 bases in between. Germline V gene lookup returns CDR1 SGHAT and CDR2 FQNNGV. As DNA, the CDR3 is TGTGCCAGCAGCTTAGAAGACGGGCGGGGTACCTACAATGAGCAGTTCTTC. Translation: CASSLEDGRGTYNEQFF.

The chain recombines TRBV5-1 with TRBJ2-7; 10 nucleotides align to TRBD2. This CDR3 is 16 amino acids long. The germline CDR1 and CDR2 sequences are SGHRS and YFSETQ. The V gene end was trimmed by 1 base and the J gene end by 5 bases; junction bases not matched to a gene: 9. CDR3 sequence: CASSLPPSGSINEQYF. CDR3 coding DNA: TGCGCCAGCAGCTTGCCGCCTAGCGGGAGTATCAACGAGCAGTACTTC.

V is TRBV5-4 and J is TRBJ2-2; no reliable D call. Germline V gene data show CDR1 as SGHNT and CDR2 as YYREEE (reference sequence). There are 16 residues in the CDR3. V dropped 0 bases and J dropped 1 base, with 10 bases sitting between them. DNA of the CDR3: TGTGCCAGCAGCTTGGGGGTCACGGAGAACACCGGGGAGCTGTTTTTT. Its protein is CASSLGVTENTGELFF.

This sequence joins TRBV4-3 and TRBJ1-1; D gene unclear. The CDR3 consists of 13 residues. Per germline, CDR1 LGHNA and CDR2 YSLEER. Deletions cut 1 base from V and 11 bases from J, with 14 bases between. This CDR3 is CASSQARGREAFF. CDR3 bases: TGCGCCAGCAGCCAAGCCCGGGGAAGGGAGGCTTTCTTT.

J is TRBJ2-7 and V is TRBV19; either TRBD1 or TRBD2 may supply D (5 bases each). From germline, CDR1 is LNHDA and CDR2 SQIVND (reference sequence). The V gene lost 11 bases and the J gene lost 3 bases, with 20 bases spanning the gap. The CDR3 has 14 amino acids. The CDR3 bases are TGTGCCTCCGCCGGGACCCTAACAAGCTACGAGCAGTACTTC. This gives the protein CASAGTLTSYEQYF. The complete variable domain, with remaining parts taken from reference TRBV19 and TRBJ2-7, reads DGGITQSPKYLFRKEGQNVTLSCEQNLNHDAMYWYRQDPGQGLRLIYYSQIVNDFQKGDIAEGYSVSREKKESFPLTVTSAQKNPTAFYLCASAGTLTSYEQYFGPGTRLTVT.

With respect to this clone: A read error may account for a junction end that differs from germline. Other DNA sequences within the sample encode an identical CDR3. The V call is TRBV5-1, the J call TRBJ1-3; TRBD1 matches 9 bases. The CDR3 extends over 15 amino acids. CDR1 and CDR2 from the germline V gene are SGHRS and YFSETQ. The CDR3 sequence: CASSQGTGTGNTIYF. CDR3 coding DNA: TGCGCCAGCAGCCAGGGGACAGGGACTGGAAATACCATATATTTT.

The rearrangement uses TRBV6-6 and TRBJ2-6; D is undetermined. CDR3 size: 16 residues. V dropped 2 bases and J dropped 1 base, with 9 bases sitting between them. Germline assignment: CDR1 MNHNY and CDR2 SVGAGI (reference sequence). For the CDR3, the DNA is TGTGCCAGCAGTTACCCTGCACCTTCTGGGGCCAACGTCCTGACTTTC. The encoded protein is CASSYPAPSGANVLTF.

The chain is built from TRBV5-4 and TRBJ1-1; 9 nucleotides agree with TRBD1. This CDR3 comprises 15 residues. The V gene's germline CDR1 is SGHNT and CDR2 YYREEE (reference sequence). J gave up 3 bases and V 4 bases, and 7 bases lay outside the gene matches. In DNA form, the CDR3 reads TGTGCCAGCAGCATACGGGACAGGGCAGACACTGAAGCTTTCTTT. Translation: CASSIRDRADTEAFF.

This clone has just one count. The V and J genes are TRBV6-1 and TRBJ1-2; no definite D call. The germline V gene has CDR1 MNHNS and CDR2 SASEGT. V was clipped by 0 bases and J by 4 bases, with 15 bases between them. The CDR3 extends over 16 amino acids. CDR3 region: CASSEAMVGRPYGYTF. CDR3 nucleotides: TGTGCCAGCAGTGAAGCGATGGTCGGGAGACCCTATGGCTACACCTTC.

The chain combines TRBV5-6 with TRBJ1-1; maybe TRBD1 (5 bases). The V end lost 4 bases, the J end lost 5 bases, and 18 bases lay between the germline ends. The CDR3 extends over 15 amino acids. CDR1 and CDR2 (germline): SGHDT, YYEEEE. Written as DNA, the CDR3 is TGTGCCAGCAGCCATCCGGGGGTCGCGGGGACTGAAGCTTTCTTT. Translated: CASSHPGVAGTEAFF.

This clone came up a few times. The chain joins TRBV5-4 to TRBJ2-2, with D maybe TRBD2 (6 bases). Looked up from germline, CDR1 is SGHNT and CDR2 is YYREEE (reference sequence). The V gene lost 0 bases and the J gene lost 8 bases, with 17 bases spanning the gap. The CDR3 is 16 residues long. The CDR3: CASSLDGGGGAGELFF. The DNA of the CDR3 is TGTGCCAGCAGCTTGGATGGAGGCGGAGGGGCAGGGGAGCTGTTTTTT.

This clone was found once. The chain recombines TRBV16 with TRBJ2-7; possible D gene TRBD1, 6 bases. Trimming left V 2 bases short and J 6 bases short, with 14 bases between. This CDR3 has 14 amino acids. Germline lookup yields CDR1 KGHSY and CDR2 FQNENV. The chain's CDR3 is CASSQTLTGREQYF. CDR3 DNA sequence: TGTGCCAGCAGCCAAACCCTAACAGGGCGCGAGCAGTACTTC.

This chain uses TRBV15 with TRBJ2-7; no firm D call. V gave up 3 bases and J gave up 0 bases, with 15 bases separating them. The CDR3 length is 16 residues. CDR1 is LNHNV, CDR2 YYDKDF, per germline (reference sequence). CDR3 loop: CATSSRKGPNSYEQYF. CDR3 in DNA: TGTGCCACCAGCAGCAGGAAGGGCCCAAACTCCTACGAGCAGTACTTC.

This clone came up once. The chain employs TRBV7-3 and TRBJ2-3; the match to TRBD2 covers 7 bases. V lost 3 bases to trimming and J lost 3 bases; unmatched junction nucleotides: 12. The CDR3 runs to 17 residues. Germline V gene lookup returns CDR1 SGHTA and CDR2 FQGTGA. The CDR3 DNA sequence: TGTGCCAGCAGCTTCTCGACTAGCAGCTTAGGAACAGATACGCAGTATTTT. It is translated as CASSFSTSSLGTDTQYF.

V usage is TRBV6-6 and J usage is TRBJ2-7; D not certain. The CDR3 is 13 residues long. Germline V lookup: CDR1 MNHNY, CDR2 SVGAGI (reference sequence). The V and J ends lost 6 bases and 2 bases respectively, with 11 bases between them. CDR3 sequence: CASSRDRTYEQYF. The CDR3 bases are TGTGCCAGCAGCCGAGATCGGACCTACGAGCAGTACTTC.

This clone was seen a handful of times. The CDR3 DNA follows: TGTGCCAGTAGTTTAGGGTCGGCTAATGAAAAACTGTTTTTT. It translates to CASSLGSANEKLFF. This sequence joins TRBV19 and TRBJ1-4, with unresolved D. The V gene lost 5 bases and the J gene lost 3 bases, with 10 bases spanning the gap. CDR1 LNHDA and CDR2 SQIVND come from the germline V gene (reference sequence). The CDR3 extends over 14 amino acids.

The chain uses TRBV4-1 and TRBJ1-3; D gene ambiguous. CDR1 and CDR2 (germline): MGHRA, YSYEKL. Deletions cut 3 bases from V and 2 bases from J, with 11 bases between. The CDR3 has 15 residues. CDR3 coding DNA: TGCGCCAGCAGCCATCTGGGAAGGACTGGAAACACCATATATTTT. Protein product: CASSHLGRTGNTIYF.

The table lists this clone with many counts. This chain uses TRBV11-1 with TRBJ2-5; D may be TRBD1 or TRBD2 (6 bases each). CDR1 and CDR2 (germline): SGHAT, FQDESV (reference sequence). V lost 1 base and J lost 1, with 10 bases in between. This CDR3 is built from 15 residues. The CDR3 DNA reads as TGTGCCAGCAGCTTAGGCCCGGGGGCCCAAGAGACCCAGTACTTC. This sequence encodes CASSLGPGAQETQYF.

The V gene is TRBV11-2, the J gene TRBJ2-6, with D possibly called TRBD1 or TRBD2 (5 bases each). The CDR3 is made up of 15 amino acids. Germline V gene data show CDR1 as SGHAT and CDR2 as FQNNGV. Trimming cost V 5 bases and J 3 bases, with 11 bases left between them. The CDR3 here is CASSRPGGGANVLTF. CDR3 coding DNA: TGTGCCAGCAGCCGTCCTGGGGGTGGGGCCAACGTCCTGACTTTC. Full variable domain (missing parts from reference TRBV11-2 and TRBJ2-6): EAGVAQSPRYKIIEKRQSVAFWCNPISGHATLYWYQQILGQGPKLLIQFQNNGVVDDSQLPKDRFSAERLKGVDSTLKIQPAKLEDSAVYLCASSRPGGGANVLTFGAGSRLTVL.